This T cell receptor (beta chain) stems from a study of blood T cell repertoires in COVID-19. Method: immunoSEQ multiplex PCR; TCRdb's copy keeps in-frame clones and lacks some. The sample yields roughly 140,000 clones, about 79% seen once. This clone was seen only once. Other DNA sequences in the sample encode the same CDR3. The CDR3 length is 17 residues. J was trimmed by 1 base and V by 0 bases; bases with no gene match: 3. Germline values: CDR1 SGHAT, CDR2 FQNNGV. The material sequenced was peripheral blood. This clonotype was obtained from a woman between 50 and 59 years old with acute or convalescent COVID-19. This chain links TRBV11-2 with TRBJ2-6, with 7 bases lining up with TRBD1. The CDR3 bases are TGTGCCAGCAGCTTAGACAGGGGGTTTTCTGGGGCCAACGTCCTGACTTTC. Amino acid sequence: CASSLDRGFSGANVLTF.